This T cell receptor (beta chain) was sequenced for a study of cytomegalovirus exposure and HLA in healthy donors. Study-wide findings and caveats: A later look showed TCR association rates differing by HLA locus, highest for DRB1 and lowest for HLA-C. TCR beta chains associated with HLA were, in a later analysis, more clonally expanded than equally common others.

The PCR made use of 60 Vbeta and 13 Jbeta primers. The data were produced by immunoSEQ multiplex PCR, yet TCRdb's version contains in-frame clones alone and is incomplete. The sample contains under 200,000 clones, around 78% of which appear only once. This clone was observed a few times. Its specificity is unknown. Trimming cost V 7 bases and J 8 bases; bases outside gene matches: 9. CDR1 and CDR2 from the germline V gene are SNHLY and FYNNEI. The CDR3 runs to 16 residues. This rearrangement joins TRBV2 to TRBJ1-6, with TRBD1 matching over 12 bases. The sequenced sample was PBMCs. The receptor comes from a man aged 25 to 40 in good health and CMV-seronegative. The CDR3 region is CASTTPGQGADSPLHF. Here the CDR3 DNA reads TGTGCCAGCACCACTCCGGGACAGGGGGCAGATTCACCCCTCCACTTT.